Below are 11 T cell receptor beta chains sequenced from a single sample in a study of cytomegalovirus exposure and HLA in healthy donors. The PCR was carried out with 60 Vbeta primers and 13 Jbeta primers. Produced via immunoSEQ multiplex PCR; TCRdb's table is partial and in-frame only. The data show about 190,000 clones, with around 80% seen just once and under 2% held by the top ten. Input material: PBMCs. These receptors were obtained from a man aged 40-55 years in good health and CMV-seropositive.

The rearrangement links TRBV6-5 to TRBJ2-2, with a tentative D call TRBD2 (6 bases). Germline V gene lookup returns CDR1 MNHEY and CDR2 SVGAGI. CDR3 length: 15 residues. V gave up 6 bases and J gave up 2 bases, with 13 bases separating them. The CDR3 reads CASRRIAANTGELFF. The CDR3 coding sequence is TGTGCCAGCAGAAGGATAGCGGCCAACACCGGGGAGCTGTTTTTT.

This clone was detected once. V usage is TRBV27 and J usage is TRBJ2-7, with TRBD2 matching over 7 bases. The J segment lost 3 bases and the V segment lost 2 bases, leaving 7 bases of the junction unmatched. The CDR3 runs to 15 residues. Germline values: CDR1 MNHEY, CDR2 SMNVEV (reference sequence). The CDR3 is CASSLLGGSIYEQYF. CDR3 sequence (DNA): TGTGCCAGCAGTTTACTTGGCGGGAGTATCTACGAGCAGTACTTC.

The J gene is TRBJ2-5, the V gene TRBV7-9, with 10 positions matching TRBD2. The ends lost 8 bases at V and 5 bases at J; junction bases unmatched: 17. The CDR3 totals 17 residues. Per the germline V gene, CDR1 is SEHNR and CDR2 is FQNEAQ (reference sequence). CDR3 sequence (DNA): TGTGCCAGCTGCCCAGGAAGCGGGAGGGCCCGGGGGGAGACCCAGTACTTC. Its translation: CASCPGSGRARGETQYF.

The chain employs TRBV5-4 and TRBJ2-3; TRBD2 is a possible D gene (6 bases). CDR1 is SGHNT and CDR2 is YYREEE in the germline V gene (reference sequence). Deletions cut 4 bases from V and 0 bases from J, with 15 bases between. The CDR3 totals 16 residues. The CDR3: CASSDQRATSTDTQYF. The DNA of the CDR3 is TGTGCCAGCAGCGATCAGCGGGCTACTAGCACAGATACGCAGTATTTT.

The rearrangement joins TRBV5-6 to TRBJ2-1; no definite D call. From germline, CDR1 is SGHDT and CDR2 YYEEEE. The ends were cut back, 4 bases at V and 8 bases at J, with 7 bases in the middle. The CDR3 length is 11 residues. CDR3 protein: CASSRVDEQFF. The CDR3 DNA reads TGTGCCAGCAGCAGAGTCGATGAGCAGTTCTTC.

This chain joins TRBV5-1 and TRBJ1-6; maybe TRBD1 (6 bases). Trimming removed 2 bases at V and 1 base at J, with 10 bases between. Germline V gene data show CDR1 as SGHRS and CDR2 as YFSETQ. The CDR3 is 16 residues long. The CDR3, as DNA: TGCGCCAGCAGCTTAGCAGGACAGTCCTATAATTCACCCCTCCACTTT. Protein sequence: CASSLAGQSYNSPLHF.

V gene TRBV6-6 combines with J gene TRBJ1-2, with D perhaps TRBD1 (6 bases). The germline V and J ends were trimmed by 5 bases and 5 bases, with 18 bases remaining between them. The V gene's germline CDR1 is MNHNY and CDR2 SVGAGI (reference sequence). The CDR3 has 15 residues. The chain's CDR3 is CASSLRQDPNYGYTF. CDR3 in DNA: TGTGCCAGCAGTCTGAGACAGGACCCGAATTATGGCTACACCTTC.

The gene calls are TRBV7-9 and TRBJ2-1; TRBD2 agrees at 13 bases. J gave up 7 bases and V 4 bases, and 7 bases lay outside the gene matches. Germline CDR1 SEHNR, CDR2 FQNEAQ (reference sequence). The CDR3 runs 16 residues. CDR3 in amino acids: CASSSQTSGGRNEQFF. The CDR3, as DNA: TGTGCCAGCAGCTCCCAGACTAGCGGGGGGAGAAATGAGCAGTTCTTC.

This clone was seen just once. The chain is built from TRBV27 and TRBJ2-2; perhaps TRBD2 as D (7 bases). Germline V gene lookup returns CDR1 MNHEY and CDR2 SMNVEV (reference sequence). The CDR3 has 16 amino acids. Between the trimmed V and J ends, which lost 2 bases and 6 bases, there was a span of 16 bases. CDR3 DNA sequence: TGTGCCAGCAGTTTAAGCGCCGGGGGGACACCCGGGGAGCTGTTTTTT. It is translated as CASSLSAGGTPGELFF.

The chain has TRBV19 and TRBJ2-7; 9 nucleotides align to TRBD1. The ends lost 5 bases at V and 4 bases at J; junction bases unmatched: 3. This CDR3 has 13 amino acids. Germline V CDR1 and CDR2: LNHDA, SQIVND (reference sequence). CDR3 DNA: TGTGCCAGTAGTTCCGGGACAGGGTACGAGCAGTACTTC. This encodes CASSSGTGYEQYF.

The V gene is TRBV2, the J gene TRBJ1-3; D may be TRBD1 (5 bases). CDR1 is SNHLY and CDR2 is FYNNEI in the germline V gene. The length of the CDR3 is 14 residues. Trimming shortened V by 3 bases and J by 3 bases, and 9 bases separated the two germline ends. As DNA, the CDR3 is TGTGCCAGCAGTGAGACAGCCTATGGAAACACCATATATTTT. Its translation is CASSETAYGNTIYF.